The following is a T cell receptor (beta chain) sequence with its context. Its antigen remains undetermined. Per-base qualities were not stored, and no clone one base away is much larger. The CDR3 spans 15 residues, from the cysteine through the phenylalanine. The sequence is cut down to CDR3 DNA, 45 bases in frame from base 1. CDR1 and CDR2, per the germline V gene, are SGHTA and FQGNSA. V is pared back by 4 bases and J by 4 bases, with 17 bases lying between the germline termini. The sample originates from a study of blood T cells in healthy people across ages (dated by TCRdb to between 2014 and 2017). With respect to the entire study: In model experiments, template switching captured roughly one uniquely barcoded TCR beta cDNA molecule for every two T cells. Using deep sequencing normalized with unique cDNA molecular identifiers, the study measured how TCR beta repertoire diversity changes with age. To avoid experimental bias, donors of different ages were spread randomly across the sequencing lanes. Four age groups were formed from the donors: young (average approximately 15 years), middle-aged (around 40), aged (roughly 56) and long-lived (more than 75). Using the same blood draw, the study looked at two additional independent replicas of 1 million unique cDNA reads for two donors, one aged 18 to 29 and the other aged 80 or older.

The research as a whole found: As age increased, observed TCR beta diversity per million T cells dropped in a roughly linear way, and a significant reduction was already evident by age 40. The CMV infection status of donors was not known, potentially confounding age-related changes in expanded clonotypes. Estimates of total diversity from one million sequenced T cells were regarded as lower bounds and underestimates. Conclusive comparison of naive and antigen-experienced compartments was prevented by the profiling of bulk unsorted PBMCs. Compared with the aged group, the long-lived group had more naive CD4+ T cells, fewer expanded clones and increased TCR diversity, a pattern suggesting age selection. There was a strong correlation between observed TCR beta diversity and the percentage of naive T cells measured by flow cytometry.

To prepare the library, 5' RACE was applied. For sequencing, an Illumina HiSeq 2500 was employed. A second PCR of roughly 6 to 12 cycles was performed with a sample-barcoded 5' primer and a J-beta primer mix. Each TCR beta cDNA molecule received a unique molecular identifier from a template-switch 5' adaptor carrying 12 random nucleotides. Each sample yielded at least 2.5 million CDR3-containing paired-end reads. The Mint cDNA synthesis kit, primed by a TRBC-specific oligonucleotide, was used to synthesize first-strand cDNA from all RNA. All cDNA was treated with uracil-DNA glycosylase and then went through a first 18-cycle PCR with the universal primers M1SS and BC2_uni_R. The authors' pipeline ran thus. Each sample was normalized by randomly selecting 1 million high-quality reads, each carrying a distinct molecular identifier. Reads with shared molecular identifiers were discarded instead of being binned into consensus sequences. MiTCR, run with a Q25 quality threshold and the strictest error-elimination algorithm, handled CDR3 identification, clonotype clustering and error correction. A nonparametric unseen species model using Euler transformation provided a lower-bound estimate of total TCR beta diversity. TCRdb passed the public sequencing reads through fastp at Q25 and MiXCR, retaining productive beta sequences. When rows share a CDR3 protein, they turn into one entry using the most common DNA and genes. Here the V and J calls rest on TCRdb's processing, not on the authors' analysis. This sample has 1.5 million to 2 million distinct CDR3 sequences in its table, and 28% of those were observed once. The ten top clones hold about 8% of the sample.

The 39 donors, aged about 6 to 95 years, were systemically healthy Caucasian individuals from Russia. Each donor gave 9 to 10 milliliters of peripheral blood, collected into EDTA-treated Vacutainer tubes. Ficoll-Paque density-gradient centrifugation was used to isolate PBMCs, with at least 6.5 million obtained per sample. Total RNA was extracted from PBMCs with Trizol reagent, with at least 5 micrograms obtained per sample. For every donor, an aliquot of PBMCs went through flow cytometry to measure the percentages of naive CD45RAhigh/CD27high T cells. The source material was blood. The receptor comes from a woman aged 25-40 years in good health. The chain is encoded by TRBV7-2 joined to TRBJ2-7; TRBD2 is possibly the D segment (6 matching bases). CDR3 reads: CASSSRPGLLYEQYF. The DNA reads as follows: TGTGCCAGCAGCTCAAGACCGGGACTCCTATACGAGCAGTACTTC.